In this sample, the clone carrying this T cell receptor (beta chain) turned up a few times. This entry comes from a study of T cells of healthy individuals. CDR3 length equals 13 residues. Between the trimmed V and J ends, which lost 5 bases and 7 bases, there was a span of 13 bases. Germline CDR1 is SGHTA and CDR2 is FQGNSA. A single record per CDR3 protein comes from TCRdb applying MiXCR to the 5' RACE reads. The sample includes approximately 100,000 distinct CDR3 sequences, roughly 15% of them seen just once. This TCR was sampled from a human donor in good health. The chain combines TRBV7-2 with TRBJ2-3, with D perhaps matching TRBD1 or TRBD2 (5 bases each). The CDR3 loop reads CASSTRGQNTQYF. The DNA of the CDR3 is TGTGCCAGCAGCACCCGGGGCCAGAATACGCAGTATTTT.